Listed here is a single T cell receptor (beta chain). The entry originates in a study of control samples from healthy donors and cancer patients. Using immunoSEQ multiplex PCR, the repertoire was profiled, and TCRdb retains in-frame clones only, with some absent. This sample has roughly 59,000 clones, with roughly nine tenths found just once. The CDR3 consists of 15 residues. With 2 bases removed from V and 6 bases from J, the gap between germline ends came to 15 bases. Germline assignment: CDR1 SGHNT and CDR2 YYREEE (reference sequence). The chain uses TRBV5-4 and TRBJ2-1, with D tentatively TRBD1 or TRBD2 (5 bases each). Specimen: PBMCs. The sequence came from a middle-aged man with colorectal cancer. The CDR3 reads CASSLRTAGGNEQFF. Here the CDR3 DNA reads TGTGCCAGCAGCTTACGGACGGCTGGGGGCAATGAGCAGTTCTTC.